This T cell receptor beta chain was obtained from a study of CD8 T cells in Susac syndrome. RNA was extracted with the RNeasy kit, and a quantity of roughly 0.5 to 1 ug was reverse transcribed using random hexamers. TCRdb reprocessed the immunoSEQ multiplex PCR reads with MiXCR, giving one entry per CDR3 protein. Of roughly 150,000 distinct CDR3 sequences listed, approximately 96% are singletons. Purification of the CD8+ and CD4+ T cells relied on negative isolation, and TEMRA cells underwent FACS enrichment. The CDR3 extends over 13 amino acids. Germline-derived CDR1 and CDR2 are SQVTM and ANQGSEA. Trimming cost V 8 bases and J 0 bases, with 13 bases left between them.

The V call is TRBV29-1, the J call TRBJ1-1; maybe TRBD1 (6 bases). What was sequenced was CD4+ T cells from PBMCs. This clonotype originated in a human donor with Susac syndrome. CDR3 sequence (DNA): TGCAGCTCCGCAGGGGTTATGAACACTGAAGCTTTCTTT. Its protein product is CSSAGVMNTEAFF.